This TCR beta chain was recorded in a study of blood T cell repertoires in COVID-19. At the level of the study: Both acute and convalescent COVID-19 samples were obtained from the United States, Italy and Spain.

Sequencing was performed with immunoSEQ multiplex PCR; in TCRdb, only in-frame clones are kept and a portion is missing. Here the sample spans roughly 150,000 clones, 70% to 90% being singletons. A single count supports this clone. The germline V and J ends were trimmed by 2 bases and 4 bases, with 6 bases remaining between them. Looked up from germline, CDR1 is GTSNPN and CDR2 is SVGIG (reference sequence). The length of the CDR3 is 11 residues. What was sequenced was peripheral blood. V is TRBV30 and J is TRBJ2-7; no firm D call. The clonotype was recovered from a man aged 45 to 65 who had recovered from COVID-19. The CDR3 protein is CAWSPGYEQYF. The CDR3 DNA reads as TGTGCCTGGAGTCCCGGGTACGAGCAGTACTTC.